This TCR beta chain stems from a study of radiation and T cells in renal cell carcinoma. Germline V lookup: CDR1 MGHRA, CDR2 YSYEKL. The CDR3 spans 15 residues. V lost 0 bases and J lost 5; bases outside the gene matches: 6. Repertoires were generated with immunoSEQ multiplex PCR, while TCRdb's copy carries only in-frame clones and drops some. The sample has just over 95,000 clones, 75% to 85% seen once. The time point denotes: blood 4 weeks post-SBRT, at nephrectomy. As for treatment: 15 Gy SBRT to primary tumor, nephrectomy 4 weeks later. Serial blood draws occurred at baseline and 2 and 4 weeks post-SBRT.

This clonotype originated in a man between 60 and 70 years old with renal cell carcinoma. The rearrangement joins TRBV4-1 to TRBJ1-2, with 7 bases matching TRBD1. Sample: blood, taken from a patient whose treatment included radiotherapy and nephrectomy. The chain's CDR3 is CASSQDPGGNYGYTF. The CDR3 DNA reads as TGCGCCAGCAGCCAAGATCCAGGGGGGAATTATGGCTACACCTTC.